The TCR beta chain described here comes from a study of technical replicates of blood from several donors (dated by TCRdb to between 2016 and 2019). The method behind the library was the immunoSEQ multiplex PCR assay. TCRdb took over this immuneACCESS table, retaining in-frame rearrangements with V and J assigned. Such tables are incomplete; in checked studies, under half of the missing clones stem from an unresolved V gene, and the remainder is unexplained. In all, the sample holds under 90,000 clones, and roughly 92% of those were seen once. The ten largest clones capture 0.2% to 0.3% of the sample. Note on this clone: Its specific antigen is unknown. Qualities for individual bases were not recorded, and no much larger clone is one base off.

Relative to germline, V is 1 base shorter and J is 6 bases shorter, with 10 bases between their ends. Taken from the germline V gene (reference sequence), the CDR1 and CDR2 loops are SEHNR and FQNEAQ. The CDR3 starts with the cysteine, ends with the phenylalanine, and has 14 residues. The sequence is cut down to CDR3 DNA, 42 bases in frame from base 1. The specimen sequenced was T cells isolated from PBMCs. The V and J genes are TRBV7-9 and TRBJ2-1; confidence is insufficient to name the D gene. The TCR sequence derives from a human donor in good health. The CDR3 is CASSLGQVLNEQFF. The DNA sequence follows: TGTGCCAGCAGCTTAGGGCAGGTCCTCAATGAGCAGTTCTTC.